The 29 T cell receptor beta chains below come from one sample, sequenced in a study of tumor and adjacent non-tumor tissue in lung cancer. No cell sorting was done before RNA was extracted from the tissue. More than 3 cm separated this lung sample from the edge of the tumor. TCRbeta libraries were built with three rounds of nested PCR, modified from ARM-PCR. TCRdb recomputed calls from the multiplex PCR reads with MiXCR, one row per CDR3 protein. This sample has some 80,000 distinct CDR3 sequences; roughly 80% occur once, and the top ten carry less than 60%. Sequencing used distant non-tumor lung tissue. These receptors were obtained from a man in his fifties or sixties with non-small cell lung cancer.

In regard to this clonotype: A clone one base away is much larger, so this may be a read error. The gene calls are TRBV11-2 and TRBJ2-2, with 7 bases that match TRBD2. From germline, CDR1 is SGHAT and CDR2 FQNNGV. The CDR3 length is 14 residues. The CDR3 is CASRLARETGELFF. CDR3 DNA sequence: TGTGCCAGCAGGTTAGCGCGGGAGACCGGGGAGCTGTTTTTT.

In the case of this clonotype: The junction departs from the called germline gene at one end, perhaps through a read error. The chain has TRBV20-1 and TRBJ2-7, with a possible D match to TRBD1 (6 bases). The germline CDR1 and CDR2 sequences are DFQATT and SNEGSKA (reference sequence). The CDR3 has 15 amino acids. CDR3 sequence (DNA): TGCAGTACTAGAGGGGGTAGCTCAGACACCTATGAGCAGTACTTC. Encoded protein: CSTRGGSSDTYEQYF.

Details on this clonotype: This may be a read error: a much more frequent sequence differs by one nucleotide. This chain links TRBV4-1 with TRBJ1-2; TRBD1 matches at 9 bases. Germline values: CDR1 MGHRA, CDR2 YSYEKL. J lost 7 bases, V lost 6 bases, and 15 bases had no gene match. The CDR3 loop spans 16 amino acids. Here the CDR3 DNA reads TGCGCCAGCAGACTAAGTACAGGGGGCAGTGTCTGTGGCTACACCTTC. Its translation: CASRLSTGGSVCGYTF.

As to this clonotype: No conserved phenylalanine or tryptophan ends this CDR3, so it is likely a read error. The rearrangement links TRBV11-1 to TRBJ2-7, with no clear D. Germline V gene lookup returns CDR1 SGHAT and CDR2 FQDESV (reference sequence). V was clipped by 0 bases and J by 0 bases, with 12 bases between them. The CDR3 length is 16 residues. The CDR3 loop reads CASSLAISDNSYEQYI. CDR3 bases: TGTGCCAGCAGCTTAGCGATTAGTGACAACTCCTACGAGCAGTACATC.

For this clonotype: One end of the junction fails to match germline, which may point to a read error. The chain has TRBV11-2 and TRBJ2-2; a possible D gene is TRBD2 (5 bases). The germline CDR1 and CDR2 sequences are SGHAT and FQNNGV. The CDR3 is 15 amino acids. The CDR3, as DNA: TGTGCCAGCAGCTTGACACGTTCGAACATCGGGGAGCTGTTGTTT. It translates to CASSLTRSNIGELLF.

As concerns this clonotype: It is likely a read error, because the conserved phenylalanine at the end of the CDR3 is missing. For the CDR3, the DNA is TGTGCCAGCAGCTTAACGACTAGCGGATCTTACAAGCAGTACCTC. Residues: CASSLTTSGSYKQYL. J is TRBJ2-7 and V is TRBV11-2; TRBD2 aligns across 9 bases. Germline-derived CDR1 and CDR2 are SGHAT and FQNNGV. The V gene end was trimmed by 2 bases and the J gene end by 8 bases; junction bases not matched to a gene: 10. The CDR3 is 15 amino acids.

In regard to this clonotype: As the CDR3 is not closed by the conserved phenylalanine or tryptophan, this likely results from a read error. The chain employs TRBV11-2 and TRBJ2-7, with 8 bases aligning to TRBD2. The ends lost 2 bases at V and 4 bases at J; junction bases unmatched: 7. Germline loops: CDR1 SGHAT, CDR2 FQNNGV. The CDR3 consists of 15 residues. CDR3 sequence: CASSLTTSASYEQYL. The CDR3, as DNA: TGTGCCAGCAGCTTAACGACTAGCGCATCTTACGAGCAGTACTTA.

This clonotype occurred once. One end of the junction fails to match germline, which may point to a read error. V gene TRBV6-2 or TRBV6-3 combines with J gene TRBJ2-1; TRBD2 aligns across 7 bases. The CDR3 length is 16 residues. Looked up from germline, CDR1 is MNHEY and CDR2 is SVGEGT. CDR3 residues: CVSTTPRGSSYYEQFF. CDR3 bases: TGTGTCAGCACTACCCCCCGCGGGAGCTCCTACTATGAGCAGTTCTTC.

As for this clonotype: One end of the junction fails to match germline, which may point to a read error. The chain recombines TRBV11-2 with TRBJ2-5, with a tentative D call TRBD2 (6 bases). Germline values: CDR1 SGHAT, CDR2 FQNNGV. The CDR3 has 13 amino acids. CDR3 sequence: CACSSTGEEIQYF. CDR3 DNA: TGTGCTTGCAGCTCTACGGGGGAAGAGATCCAGTACTTC.

On this clonotype itself: One base away lies a much larger clone, so this may be a sequencing read error. The chain carries TRBV20-1 and TRBJ2-3, with TRBD2 matching 8 bases. The CDR3 is 19 amino acids. From germline, CDR1 is DFQATT and CDR2 SNEGSKA (reference sequence). V shed 8 bases and J 2 bases; nucleotides not matched to a gene: 24. The CDR3 coding sequence is TGCAGTTCGACCACCCCGGGACTAGTCGACAGTGGGCTCACAGATACGCAGTATTTT. Its translation: CSSTTPGLVDSGLTDTQYF.

Remarks on this clonotype: Here the CDR3 omits its conserved ending phenylalanine or tryptophan, so a read error is the likely source. This chain links TRBV11-2 with TRBJ2-6; D ambiguous. This CDR3 has 14 amino acids. Germline lookup yields CDR1 SGHAT and CDR2 FQNNGV. The CDR3 loop reads CTSSPISGANVLTS. CDR3 sequence (DNA): TGTACAAGCAGTCCTATCTCTGGGGCCAACGTCCTGACTTCA.

V and J are TRBV11-2 and TRBJ1-6; the match to TRBD1 covers 7 bases. Germline V CDR1 and CDR2: SGHAT, FQNNGV. The CDR3 sequence is 15 residues long. V trimming: 10 bases; J trimming: 15 bases; junction bases outside the gene matches: 21. The CDR3 is CANRGPRHSDSILHF. The CDR3 DNA reads TGTGCCAACAGGGGTCCGCGACATAGTGATTCAATCCTCCACTTT.

With respect to this clonotype: At one of its ends the junction is not consistent with the germline gene, which may arise from a read error. This sequence joins TRBV11-2 and TRBJ1-1; maybe TRBD1 (6 bases). The CDR3 has 13 amino acids. CDR1 is SGHAT, CDR2 FQNNGV, per germline. The CDR3, as DNA: TGTGCCAGCAGCTTTAGAGGGGACACTGAAGCTCTCTTT. It encodes CASSFRGDTEALF.

As regards this clonotype: An end of the junction does not agree with germline; a read error may underlie this. The CDR3 is CASSSTMWRPKETQYF. The CDR3 DNA reads TGTGCCAGCAGCTCCACAATGTGGAGGCCAAAGGAGACCCAGTACTTT. The chain recombines TRBV11-2 with TRBJ2-5; a weak D match, TRBD2 (5 bases). This CDR3 is built from 16 residues. CDR1 is SGHAT and CDR2 is FQNNGV in the germline V gene.

This clonotype came up a few times. An end of the junction differs from the germline gene, which may be a read error. V usage is TRBV11-2 and J usage is TRBJ2-5; possible D gene TRBD1, 5 bases. The CDR3 totals 16 residues. CDR1 SGHAT and CDR2 FQNNGV come from the germline V gene. The CDR3 region has the DNA TGTGCCAGTAGCTCCACAATGGTGGGGCCAAAGGAGACCGAGTACTTC. Its protein is CASSSTMVGPKETEYF.

Comments on this clonotype: Because it lacks the conserved phenylalanine or tryptophan at the end, this CDR3 is likely a read error. CDR3 loop: CAISPGTPINQPQHV. In DNA form, the CDR3 reads TGTGCCATCAGCCCTGGGACACCGATTAATCAGCCCCAGCATGTT. The rearrangement joins TRBV12-3 or TRBV12-4 to TRBJ1-5; D might be TRBD1 (6 bases). The V end lost 10 bases, the J end lost 4 bases, and 20 bases lay between the germline ends. The CDR3 contains 15 residues.

A word on this clonotype: The final CDR3 position lacks the conserved phenylalanine or tryptophan, pointing to a likely read error. This chain joins TRBV5-1 and TRBJ1-4; 8 bases map to TRBD1. From germline, CDR1 is SGHRS and CDR2 YFSETQ. This CDR3 is built from 14 residues. V was pared by 6 bases and J by 8 bases, with 9 bases of the junction left unmatched. The CDR3 sequence: CASTHQGAGEKLFL. The CDR3 DNA sequence: TGCGCCAGCACCCATCAGGGGGCCGGGGAAAAACTGTTTTTA.

The chain employs TRBV29-1 and TRBJ2-1; perhaps TRBD1 as D (5 bases). The CDR3 length is 13 residues. Germline CDR1 SQVTM, CDR2 ANQGSEA. The V end lost 5 bases, the J end lost 7 bases, and 15 bases lay between the germline ends. The CDR3: CSVWGGRCNEQFF. As DNA, the CDR3 is TGCAGCGTTTGGGGCGGACGGTGTAATGAGCAGTTCTTC.

As concerns this clonotype: One base away lies a much larger clone, so this may be a sequencing read error. This chain connects TRBV13 to TRBJ2-7, with D perhaps matching TRBD1 or TRBD2 (6 bases each). CDR3 length: 13 residues. Germline loops: CDR1 PRHDT, CDR2 FYEKMQ (reference sequence). As DNA, the CDR3 is TGTGCCAGCAGCCCCGGAGGGGGGTTGGAGCAGAACTTC. Encoded protein: CASSPGGGLEQNF. Supplemented by reference TRBV13 and TRBJ2-7, the full variable domain reads AAGVIQSPRHLIKEKRETATLKCYPIPRHDTVYWYQQGPGQDPQFLISFYEKMQSDKGSIPDRFSAQQFSDYHSELNMSSLELGDSALYFCASSPGGGLEQNFGPGTRLTVT.

CDR3 sequence (DNA): TGCGCCAGCAGCTCGGCGTTTGGTAATGAAAAACCCTTTTTT. The encoded protein is CASSSAFGNEKPFF. This chain connects TRBV5-1 to TRBJ1-4; D is unclear. Germline V lookup: CDR1 SGHRS, CDR2 YFSETQ. This CDR3 is built from 14 residues. Trimming shortened V by 3 bases and J by 17 bases, and 23 bases separated the two germline ends. Full variable domain (remainder filled in from reference TRBV5-1 and TRBJ1-4): KAGVTQTPRYLIKTRGQQVTLSCSPISGHRSVSWYQQTPGQGLQFLFEYFSETQRNKGNFPGRFSGRQFSNSRSEMNVSTLELGDSALYLCASSSAFGNEKPFFGSGTQLSVL.

J is TRBJ1-4 and V is TRBV6-5, with unresolved D. Germline CDR1 MNHEY, CDR2 SVGAGI. V lost 2 bases and J lost 10, with 17 bases in between. This CDR3 has 15 amino acids. The CDR3 sequence: CASSYTTGPDGKLFF. The CDR3 DNA sequence: TGTGCCAGCAGTTACACAACCGGGCCAGATGGAAAACTGTTTTTT.

A remark on this clonotype: An end of the junction does not agree with germline; a read error may underlie this. V gene TRBV7-8 combines with J gene TRBJ2-7, with D maybe TRBD2 (6 bases). This CDR3 comprises 16 residues. CDR1 is SGHVS and CDR2 is FQNEAQ in the germline V gene. The CDR3 loop reads CAGSSTRTTSSYEQYF. The CDR3 bases are TGTGCCGGCAGCTCCACCCGGACTACCTCCTCCTACGAGCAGTACTTC.

Remarks on this clonotype: At one end, the junction sequence differs from germline, possibly due to a read error. The chain has TRBV10-2 and TRBJ2-7; possibly TRBD2 for D (6 bases). This CDR3 has 13 amino acids. Per the germline V gene, CDR1 is WSHSY and CDR2 is SAAADI. CDR3 coding DNA: TGCTCCAGCAGAGGACTATTTTCCTACGAACAGTACTTC. Protein product: CSSRGLFSYEQYF.

This clonotype was counted a single time. At one end the junction does not follow the germline gene, possibly because of a read error. The chain has TRBV20-1 and TRBJ2-3, with D perhaps matching TRBD2 (6 bases). The CDR3 sequence is 16 residues long. Germline CDR1 DFQATT, CDR2 SNEGSKA (reference sequence). The CDR3 loop reads CSARSGLTGNTGTQYF. CDR3 nucleotides: TGCAGTGCTAGATCCGGACTAACGGGGAACACAGGTACGCAGTATTTT.

CDR3 sequence reads: CASRETPVEQYF. The CDR3 DNA reads TGTGCCAGCAGAGAGACTCCGGTGGAGCAGTACTTC. This rearrangement joins TRBV6-1 to TRBJ2-7; D uncertain. V lost 6 bases to trimming and J lost 7 bases, with 13 bases between them. The germline CDR1 and CDR2 sequences are MNHNS and SASEGT. The CDR3 runs 12 residues.

This clonotype occurred many times. V and J are TRBV7-9 and TRBJ2-2; TRBD2 matches at 14 bases. The CDR3 runs to 14 residues. CDR1 is SEHNR and CDR2 is FQNEAQ in the germline V gene (reference sequence). The trim removed 10 bases at V and 5 bases at J, leaving 3 bases unmatched. CDR3 sequence reads: CATRTSGRTGELFF. As DNA, the CDR3 is TGTGCCACACGGACTAGCGGGAGGACCGGGGAGCTGTTTTTT.

About this clonotype: Relative to the germline gene, one junction end is altered; a read error may explain this. V gene TRBV4-3 combines with J gene TRBJ2-2, with a tentative D call TRBD2 (5 bases). There are 15 residues in the CDR3. The V gene's germline CDR1 is LGHNA and CDR2 YSLEER. The CDR3: CASSHGIDNTGELSF. The CDR3 nucleotides are TGCGCCAGCAGCCATGGGATAGATAACACCGGGGAGCTGTCTTTT.

On this clonotype: At one end, the junction sequence differs from germline, possibly due to a read error. This chain links TRBV6-1 with TRBJ2-7, with D tentatively TRBD1 or TRBD2 (5 bases each). The CDR3 extends over 14 amino acids. Per germline, CDR1 MNHNS and CDR2 SASEGT. CDR3 region: CASGEMLEGNEQYF. The DNA of the CDR3 is TGTGCCAGCGGTGAAATGCTAGAGGGGAACGAGCAGTACTTC.

The chain has TRBV14 and TRBJ2-5, with D unclear. Germline assignment: CDR1 SGHDN and CDR2 FVKESK. CDR3 length: 12 residues. Trimming took 2 bases from V and 5 from J, leaving 6 bases between them. The DNA for the CDR3 is TGTGCCAGCAGCCAACTTGGGGAGACCCAGTACTTC. It codes for CASSQLGETQYF.